The sequence of this TCR beta chain was determined in a study of shared clonotypes between healthy human individuals. Whole-study results and caveats: Larger estimated richness was generally seen in naive subsets than in memory subsets. A small donor pool kept down the genetic and exposure-history diversity that was represented.

A note on this clone: The target antigen is unknown.

CDR1 and CDR2 from the germline V gene are SGDLS and YYNGEE. V lost 0 bases to trimming and J lost 8 bases, with 14 bases between them. This CDR3 is 14 amino acids long. Every immunoSEQ plate was one replicate of a subset's evenly spread DNA. Here immunoSEQ multiplex PCR was the method, and the copy in TCRdb shows in-frame clones only, minus some. The sample holds about 1.5 million clones; over 95% are singletons and the top ten take approximately 1.1%. The receptor's source is a man aged 25-45 years in good health. The chain recombines TRBV9 with TRBJ1-2; no clear D. The source material was naive CD4+ T cells sorted from blood. Subset described: CD45RA+ positively selected. The CDR3 DNA reads as TGTGCCAGCAGCGTAGAGATAGGGCGTGGGGGCTACACCTTC. It codes for CASSVEIGRGGYTF.